This T cell receptor beta chain was recorded in a study of blood T cell repertoires in COVID-19 (dated by TCRdb to between 2020 and 2021). In the study overall: Samples from collaborators originated in the United States, Italy and Spain and spanned both the acute and convalescent phases of COVID-19. The prospective study material was composed of cDNA or gDNA derived from T cells, B-cell-depleted T cells, or PBMCs. The dataset comprised deeply sampled blood TCRbeta repertoires from subjects exposed to, actively infected with, or recovered from COVID-19. The repertoires were made available in a free public database intended to serve as a resource for research on the immune response to SARS-CoV-2. The samples were drawn from the first 160 participants of the ongoing ImmuneRACE study and from over a thousand subjects provided by 6 global collaborators. A de-identified subject ID, COVID-19 status, age in years and sex were almost always included in the sample metadata. Where HLA class I and class II types were available, the types were taken from metadata supplied by the sample provider, not from assay-based typing. Overall study results and their limits: How much clinical and demographic metadata was included differed by source and by participant, and the metadata was provided uncurated.

The germline V gene sets CDR1 to ENHRY and CDR2 to SYGVKD. The junction shows trimming of 6 bases on V and 0 bases on J, plus 12 bases between the germline ends. The CDR3 goes from the cysteine to the phenylalanine over 14 residues. Only the CDR3 DNA is retained, 42 bases long and in frame from the first base. Worth noting for this clone: The target of this receptor is not known. Base qualities were left out, and no much larger clone turns up one base away.

One collaborating source in Seattle enrolled patients during active infection and followed them longitudinally through the course of disease. Collaborating institutions collected whole blood in K2EDTA tubes following their own protocols. For TCRbeta analysis, collaborators shipped samples in one of three forms: frozen whole blood, isolated PBMCs, or DNA extracted from either of those sample types. TCRbeta CDR3 regions were amplified from genomic DNA using the immunoSEQ Assay, a bias-controlled multiplex PCR. In the source study's methods: Nucleated cell counts per sample were estimated from amplification of reference gene primers within the assay. To quantify the absolute abundance of each unique TCRbeta CDR3 rearrangement, sequence reads were collapsed and filtered. For each sample, productive Simpson clonality was calculated by taking the square root of Simpson's diversity index across productive rearrangements. What TCRdb holds here is the immuneACCESS table cut down to in-frame rearrangements. Part of the clones is not present; checked against another copy, under half of the missing clones reflect an unresolved V gene, and the others are unexplained. The V and J calls and clone size are taken from that table; D and trimming were inferred from the DNA. The sample yields 300,000 to 350,000 clones; around 90% were counted once. Of the sample, around 8.9% falls within the top ten clones.

The source material was peripheral blood. The receptor comes from a young man with COVID-19, enrolled during active disease. The rearranged segments are TRBV10-3 and TRBJ2-7, with no confident D gene call. The CDR3 is CAISSEYYSYEQYF. DNA sequence: TGTGCCATCAGCTCCGAGTATTACTCCTACGAGCAGTACTTC.